The 8 T cell receptor beta chains below were found in one sample sequenced in a study of T-cell memory formation after mild COVID-19. TCRdb passed the 5' RACE reads through MiXCR, listing each CDR3 protein once. The table shows around 250,000 distinct CDR3 sequences, with 15% to 20% occurring only once. Material: PBMCs or a T cell subset sorted from them (not recorded which). The receptors originated from a man aged 18 to 35 who had mild COVID-19 (a few samples of this study predate the infection). Cell type and time point are not known.

The V gene is TRBV3-1, the J gene TRBJ1-1, with D tentatively TRBD1 (6 bases). The V end was cut by 1 base, the J end by 10 bases, with 10 bases between. The CDR3 totals 12 residues. Germline CDR1 and CDR2: LGHDT and YNNKEL (reference sequence). The CDR3 spells CASSQATGGAFF. The CDR3 coding sequence is TGTGCCAGCAGCCAAGCGACAGGCGGAGCTTTCTTT.

The chain has TRBV11-2 and TRBJ2-4; TRBD1 or TRBD2 may be the D gene (5 bases each). The germline V gene encodes CDR1 SGHAT and CDR2 FQNNGV. V lost 1 base, J lost 8 bases, and 12 bases lay in between. This CDR3 region has 14 residues. CDR3 sequence (DNA): TGTGCCAGCAGCTTAGCACAGGAGAGGGACATTCAGTACTTC. This gives the protein CASSLAQERDIQYF.

This clonotype has a handful of counts. The chain joins TRBV7-8 to TRBJ2-2, with D possibly matching TRBD2 (6 bases). Looked up from germline, CDR1 is SGHVS and CDR2 is FQNEAQ. This CDR3 is built from 15 residues. The V end lost 3 bases, the J end lost 5 bases, and 13 bases lay between the germline ends. CDR3 in amino acids: CASSFVRGHTGELFF. The CDR3 DNA reads TGTGCCAGCAGCTTTGTGCGGGGCCATACCGGGGAGCTGTTTTTT.

The CDR3, as DNA: TGCAGTGCCCCGACAGGGCAGACTGAAGCTTTCTTT. Encoded protein: CSAPTGQTEAFF. This chain uses TRBV20-1 with TRBJ1-1; 7 bases map to TRBD1. CDR3 size: 12 residues. With 6 bases clipped from V and 5 bases from J, the junction kept 6 bases outside the gene matches. Germline values: CDR1 DFQATT, CDR2 SNEGSKA (reference sequence).

The rearrangement uses TRBV7-8 and TRBJ2-1; D is undetermined. This CDR3 has 13 residues. Germline lookup yields CDR1 SGHVS and CDR2 FQNEAQ. V was pared by 7 bases and J by 0 bases, with 7 bases between. In DNA form, the CDR3 reads TGTGCCAGCACTCAGAGCTCCTACAATGAGCAGTTCTTC. Its translation is CASTQSSYNEQFF. Looking up the rest from reference TRBV7-8 and TRBJ2-1 gives the full variable domain: GAGVSQSPRYKVAKRGQDVALRCDPISGHVSLFWYQQALGQGPEFLTYFQNEAQLDKSGLPSDRFFAERPEGSVSTLKIQRTQQEDSAVYLCASTQSSYNEQFFGPGTRLTVL.

The chain couples TRBV6-5 to TRBJ1-6, with D maybe TRBD1 (5 bases). This CDR3 spans 13 amino acids. With 6 bases removed from V and 8 bases from J, the gap between germline ends came to 11 bases. CDR1 MNHEY and CDR2 SVGAGI come from the germline V gene. The CDR3 DNA follows: TGTGCCAGCAGACAGGTTCTTGATTCACCCCTCCACTTT. It translates to CASRQVLDSPLHF.

The chain joins TRBV7-2 to TRBJ2-3, with D possibly matching TRBD1 (6 bases). The CDR3 loop spans 17 amino acids. Trimming cost V 4 bases and J 0 bases, with 17 bases left between them. Germline V gene lookup returns CDR1 SGHTA and CDR2 FQGNSA. Written as DNA, the CDR3 is TGTGCCAGCAGCTCCCGGCCCTTTAGGGGGAGCACAGATACGCAGTATTTT. This gives the protein CASSSRPFRGSTDTQYF.

This clonotype came up many times. V gene TRBV24-1 combines with J gene TRBJ1-2; D is ambiguous. The V gene lost 5 bases and the J gene lost 8 bases, with 11 bases spanning the gap. Germline values: CDR1 KGHDR, CDR2 SFDVKD. The CDR3 has 12 amino acids. CDR3 coding DNA: TGTGCCACCAGTGTTCTTGGGTACGGCTACACCTTC. The encoded protein is CATSVLGYGYTF.